What follows are 24 T cell receptor beta chains derived from one specimen sequenced in a study of blood T cell repertoires in COVID-19. The protocol was immunoSEQ multiplex PCR, while the TCRdb copy is restricted to in-frame clones and leaves out a portion. This table holds around 80,000 clones, around 82% found once. The material sequenced was peripheral blood. The receptors come from a man aged 55 to 70 with acute or convalescent COVID-19.

The chain carries TRBV19 and TRBJ2-2, with D possibly TRBD2 on 6 matching bases. The CDR3 extends over 16 amino acids. Germline values: CDR1 LNHDA, CDR2 SQIVND (reference sequence). The V gene lost 3 bases and the J gene lost 2 bases, with 13 bases spanning the gap. CDR3 loop: CASSIPGTRNTGELFF. The DNA for the CDR3 is TGTGCCAGTAGTATCCCTGGGACTCGTAACACCGGGGAGCTGTTTTTT.

J is TRBJ2-1 and V is TRBV2, with 8 bases identical to TRBD2. The CDR3 has 15 residues. Trimming cost V 6 bases and J 6 bases; bases outside gene matches: 10. Germline loops: CDR1 SNHLY, CDR2 FYNNEI. The CDR3 DNA reads as TGTGCCAGCAGGGTTAGCGGGGCGGGAACCAATGAGCAGTTCTTC. It codes for CASRVSGAGTNEQFF.

V and J are TRBV7-2 and TRBJ2-2, with TRBD1 matching over 9 bases. CDR1 SGHTA and CDR2 FQGNSA come from the germline V gene. This CDR3 has 14 amino acids. V was clipped by 10 bases and J by 2 bases; unmatched bases: 5. The CDR3 here is CATQGAQNTGELFF. In DNA, the CDR3 is TGTGCCACACAGGGGGCCCAAAACACCGGGGAGCTGTTTTTT.

This chain links TRBV7-2 with TRBJ1-3; possible D gene TRBD1, 5 bases. The germline gives CDR1 SGHTA, CDR2 FQGNSA. The CDR3 is 17 residues long. V shed 1 base and J shed 4 bases, with 17 bases lying between them. The CDR3 is CASSLVSQGLSGNTIYF. As DNA, the CDR3 is TGTGCCAGCAGCTTAGTGTCGCAGGGTCTAAGCGGAAACACCATATATTTT.

The chain recombines TRBV2 with TRBJ1-2; TRBD1 agrees at 9 bases. Germline CDR1 is SNHLY and CDR2 is FYNNEI. CDR3 length equals 14 residues. The V and J ends lost 5 bases and 5 bases, in that order; junction bases with no gene match: 6. The CDR3 DNA sequence: TGTGCCAGCAGTCAACAGGGGGCGCAGTATGGCTACACCTTC. Protein product: CASSQQGAQYGYTF.

Here the CDR3 DNA reads TGTGCCACCTTCCGACTAGCGGTATCCTACGAGCAGTACTTC. Protein product: CATFRLAVSYEQYF. This chain uses TRBV5-4 with TRBJ2-7; the match to TRBD2 covers 9 bases. V lost 9 bases, J lost 1 base, and 8 bases stayed unmatched. CDR1 and CDR2 (germline): SGHNT, YYREEE (reference sequence). CDR3 size: 14 residues.

V gene TRBV5-1 combines with J gene TRBJ2-2; unclear D gene. In germline, CDR1 is SGHRS, CDR2 YFSETQ. V lost 4 bases to trimming and J lost 1 base, with 14 bases between them. The CDR3 runs to 16 residues. This CDR3 is CASSSDFARNTGELFF. CDR3 nucleotide sequence: TGCGCCAGCAGCAGTGATTTCGCGAGGAACACCGGGGAGCTGTTTTTT.

The V call is TRBV5-1, the J call TRBJ1-6; TRBD1 aligns across 9 bases. Germline lookup yields CDR1 SGHRS and CDR2 YFSETQ. The V segment lost 3 bases and the J segment 1 base; nucleotides outside the gene matches: 8. The CDR3 contains 18 residues. CDR3 sequence (DNA): TGCGCCAGCAGCTCGGGACAGGGCGGGAGGTCCTATAATTCACCCCTCCACTTT. It is translated as CASSSGQGGRSYNSPLHF.

This chain uses TRBV7-2 with TRBJ2-2, with 13 bases matching TRBD2. The germline V gene encodes CDR1 SGHTA and CDR2 FQGNSA. V gave up 8 bases and J gave up 5 bases; unmatched junction bases: 5. There are 15 residues in the CDR3. This CDR3 is CASGTGLAGTGELFF. The CDR3 DNA reads TGTGCCAGCGGAACGGGACTAGCGGGGACCGGGGAGCTGTTTTTT.

The chain recombines TRBV7-2 with TRBJ2-2, with 7 bases that match TRBD2. There are 17 residues in the CDR3. Unmatched junction bases numbered 16, after V lost 5 bases and J lost 7 bases. CDR1 is SGHTA, CDR2 FQGNSA, per germline. The CDR3 sequence is CASSPGVGRANDGELFF. In nucleotides, the CDR3 is TGTGCCAGCAGCCCGGGGGTAGGGAGGGCCAATGACGGGGAGCTGTTTTTT.

This chain links TRBV24-1 with TRBJ2-5; 10 bases match TRBD1. Germline CDR1 and CDR2: KGHDR and SFDVKD. This CDR3 contains 16 residues. The J segment lost 4 bases and the V segment lost 1 base, leaving 5 bases of the junction unmatched. The CDR3 region is CATSDFRDRGRETQYF. The CDR3 DNA reads TGTGCCACCAGTGATTTCCGGGACAGGGGACGAGAGACCCAGTACTTC.

J is TRBJ2-7 and V is TRBV6-2 or TRBV6-3; 9 positions agree with TRBD1. The ends lost 0 bases at V and 2 bases at J; junction bases unmatched: 11. Germline assignment: CDR1 MNHEY and CDR2 SVGEGT. CDR3 size: 18 residues. CDR3 nucleotide sequence: TGTGCCAGCAGTTACTCTGCGGAGTTGGGACAGGGACCCTACGAGCAGTACTTC. Amino acid sequence: CASSYSAELGQGPYEQYF.

The chain recombines TRBV5-4 with TRBJ1-1; TRBD1 agrees at 9 bases. This CDR3 contains 14 residues. After removal of 4 bases from V and 4 bases from J, the junction contained 5 bases not matched to a gene. The germline V gene encodes CDR1 SGHNT and CDR2 YYREEE (reference sequence). The CDR3 is CASSRGGQGTEAFF. CDR3 bases: TGTGCCAGCAGCCGGGGGGGACAGGGCACTGAAGCTTTCTTT.

The V call is TRBV9, the J call TRBJ1-6, with D possibly matching TRBD1 (6 bases). This CDR3 contains 15 residues. The V and J ends lost 4 bases and 9 bases respectively, with 17 bases between them. Germline V gene sequence: CDR1 SGDLS, CDR2 YYNGEE. CDR3 bases: TGTGCCAGCAGCCCCTCGGGGTCCAGGGGTTCACCCCTCCACTTT. Translating gives CASSPSGSRGSPLHF.

The chain links TRBV5-6 to TRBJ1-3; 9 nucleotides line up with TRBD1. The CDR3 totals 17 residues. V shed 4 bases, J shed 3 bases, and the junction held 11 bases outside the gene matches. CDR1 SGHDT and CDR2 YYEEEE come from the germline V gene. The CDR3 here is CASSRKPGQGFGNTIYF. In nucleotides, the CDR3 is TGTGCCAGCAGCCGGAAGCCGGGACAGGGTTTTGGAAACACCATATATTTT.

This clone was counted between two and nine times. The J gene is TRBJ2-7, the V gene TRBV30, with 7 bases lining up with TRBD1. The junction had 4 bases not matched to a gene; V was cut back by 5 bases and J by 3 bases. Per germline, CDR1 GTSNPN and CDR2 SVGIG (reference sequence). CDR3 length: 12 residues. CDR3 sequence: CAWGDSNYEQYF. The DNA of the CDR3 is TGTGCCTGGGGGGACAGTAACTACGAGCAGTACTTC.

This clone was recorded only once. This sequence joins TRBV28 and TRBJ1-2; D is possibly TRBD1 (5 bases). The CDR3 runs 15 residues. V was shortened by 5 bases and J by 3 bases, with 16 bases between the two germline ends. CDR1 and CDR2 from the germline V gene are MDHEN and SYDVKM. CDR3 DNA sequence: TGTGCCAGCAGTAGGACGCAATCAGGGCACTATGGCTACACCTTC. Protein: CASSRTQSGHYGYTF.

The chain joins TRBV5-1 to TRBJ1-3; D is ambiguous. V lost 4 bases and J lost 3, with 17 bases in between. Germline V gene sequence: CDR1 SGHRS, CDR2 YFSETQ. This CDR3 has 16 residues. CDR3 DNA: TGCGCCAGCAGCCAGAGCGGTCCGGGAGATGGAAACACCATATATTTT. It is translated as CASSQSGPGDGNTIYF.

The chain recombines TRBV7-6 with TRBJ1-2; 7 bases align to TRBD1. The CDR3 contains 15 residues. The V and J ends lost 1 base and 0 bases, in that order; junction bases with no gene match: 2. CDR1 SGHVS and CDR2 FNYEAQ come from the germline V gene. CDR3 in DNA: TGTGCCAGCAGCTTAGGACAGGGACCTAACTATGGCTACACCTTC. This translates into CASSLGQGPNYGYTF.

V is TRBV5-1 and J is TRBJ1-1, with a possible D match to TRBD1 (5 bases). V shed 1 base and J shed 1 base, with 8 bases lying between them. From germline, CDR1 is SGHRS and CDR2 YFSETQ. The CDR3 is made up of 14 amino acids. The CDR3, as DNA: TGCGCCAGCAGCTTGTACGGGGGGAACACTGAAGCTTTCTTT. Protein product: CASSLYGGNTEAFF.

This chain uses TRBV6-5 with TRBJ1-5, with D unclear. This CDR3 spans 15 amino acids. The germline V gene encodes CDR1 MNHEY and CDR2 SVGAGI. Trimming left V 2 bases short and J 2 bases short, with 10 bases between. In DNA form, the CDR3 reads TGTGCCAGCAGTTACAGTGCCCGAGGCAATCAGCCCCAGCATTTT. Protein sequence: CASSYSARGNQPQHF.

Comment on this clone: At one end, the junction sequence differs from germline, possibly due to a read error. The gene calls are TRBV7-2 and TRBJ2-5, with 13 bases that match TRBD2. The germline CDR1 and CDR2 sequences are SGHTA and FQGNSA. The CDR3 length is 14 residues. In DNA, the CDR3 is TGTGCCAGCAGCCCCGACTGGACTAGCGGGAGCAAACACTTC. Protein: CASSPDWTSGSKHF.

The rearrangement links TRBV11-2 to TRBJ2-5; 12 nucleotides match TRBD2. CDR3 length equals 17 residues. With 5 bases clipped from V and 5 bases from J, the junction kept 12 bases outside the gene matches. The V gene's germline CDR1 is SGHAT and CDR2 FQNNGV. The CDR3 DNA is TGTGCCAGCAGCCCCGGGACTAGCGGGCAATACGGCGAGACCCAGTACTTC. Translation: CASSPGTSGQYGETQYF.

This chain links TRBV5-8 with TRBJ2-1; the D gene is possibly TRBD2 (6 bases). Per the germline V gene, CDR1 is SGHTS and CDR2 is YDEGEE. This CDR3 spans 11 amino acids. Trimming left V 2 bases short and J 15 bases short, with 12 bases between. The CDR3 loop is CASSLIAVGFF. The CDR3 region has the DNA TGTGCCAGCAGCTTAATAGCGGTGGGGTTCTTC.